These 10 T cell receptor beta chains were all obtained from the same sample, sequenced in a study of T cell repertoires in cytomegalovirus infection. Each CDR3 protein gets one entry after TCRdb re-called the reads with MiXCR. The data show more than 150,000 distinct CDR3 sequences, 17% seen once. Sequenced sample: CD8+ T cells from PBMCs. These receptors came from a human donor in good health (CMV status not recorded). Some clones in this sample may be carry-over from other donors' samples.

This clonotype appeared a few times. The chain employs TRBV20-1 and TRBJ2-1; D gene ambiguous. Trimming removed 1 base at V and 0 bases at J, with 10 bases between. CDR1 and CDR2 (germline): DFQATT, SNEGSKA (reference sequence). The CDR3 consists of 15 residues. CDR3 region: CSARGSQISYNEQFF. The CDR3 DNA reads TGCAGTGCTAGAGGCTCGCAAATCTCCTACAATGAGCAGTTCTTC.

The V call is TRBV15, the J call TRBJ1-1; 10 nucleotides match TRBD1. V was pared by 5 bases and J by 3 bases, with 18 bases of the junction left unmatched. Germline V gene lookup returns CDR1 LNHNV and CDR2 YYDKDF (reference sequence). The CDR3 totals 19 residues. CDR3 region: CATSSTRIRDRGKDTEAFF. CDR3 nucleotides: TGTGCCACCAGCTCAACCCGTATCCGGGACAGGGGAAAGGACACTGAAGCTTTCTTT. The complete variable domain, with remaining parts taken from reference TRBV15 and TRBJ1-1, reads DAMVIQNPRYQVTQFGKPVTLSCSQTLNHNVMYWYQQKSSQAPKLLFHYYDKDFNNEADTPDNFQSRRPNTSFCFLDIRSPGLGDTAMYLCATSSTRIRDRGKDTEAFFGQGTRLTVV.

The rearrangement links TRBV14 to TRBJ2-3; the D gene is possibly TRBD2 (7 bases). Per the germline V gene, CDR1 is SGHDN and CDR2 is FVKESK. The CDR3 is 15 residues long. V dropped 4 bases and J dropped 8 bases, with 19 bases sitting between them. DNA of the CDR3: TGTGCCAGCAGCCCAGTACGGGGGGCGAGGGGTACGCAGTATTTT. Amino acid sequence: CASSPVRGARGTQYF.

This clonotype has just a few counts. This chain links TRBV6-8 with TRBJ1-2; D uncertain. This CDR3 region has 12 residues. CDR1 and CDR2 (germline): MNHGY, SAAAGT. The germline V and J ends were trimmed by 5 bases and 8 bases, with 12 bases remaining between them. The CDR3 spells CASSDPERGYTF. The CDR3 DNA sequence: TGTGCCAGCAGTGACCCCGAGCGGGGCTACACCTTC.

This clonotype appeared a few times. The chain uses TRBV4-1 and TRBJ1-1, with 8 bases identical to TRBD1. Germline trimming cut 0 bases from V and 0 bases from J; bases unmatched to any gene: 9. This CDR3 has 18 residues. The germline V gene encodes CDR1 MGHRA and CDR2 YSYEKL. The CDR3 reads CASSQDLAGGRMNTEAFF. The CDR3 region has the DNA TGCGCCAGCAGCCAAGATCTCGCAGGGGGCCGAATGAACACTGAAGCTTTCTTT.

The chain carries TRBV4-1 and TRBJ2-3; the D gene could be TRBD1 or TRBD2 (5 bases each). V shed 1 base and J shed 3 bases, with 11 bases lying between them. This CDR3 region has 15 residues. CDR1 is MGHRA, CDR2 YSYEKL, per germline. The DNA of the CDR3 is TGCGCCAGCAGCCAAGGACACGGGGCAACAGATACGCAGTATTTT. Amino acids: CASSQGHGATDTQYF.

The chain recombines TRBV7-9 with TRBJ2-6; D uncertain. V was pared by 5 bases and J by 0 bases, with 11 bases between. The germline gives CDR1 SEHNR, CDR2 FQNEAQ (reference sequence). This CDR3 region has 16 residues. Written as DNA, the CDR3 is TGTGCCAGCAGCCGGACGGAGAGCTCTGGGGCCAACGTCCTGACTTTC. Residues: CASSRTESSGANVLTF.

The rearrangement links TRBV29-1 to TRBJ2-7, with 8 bases aligning to TRBD2. Germline CDR1 SQVTM, CDR2 ANQGSEA. Unmatched junction bases numbered 13, after V lost 4 bases and J lost 5 bases. The CDR3 runs 15 residues. The CDR3 region has the DNA TGCAGCGTTGGAGTTTCGAGCGGGAGTGGCGACGAGCAGTACTTC. Protein: CSVGVSSGSGDEQYF.

CDR3 amino acids: CAMLRRPGELFF. For the CDR3, the DNA is TGTGCCATGCTTAGGAGGCCCGGGGAGCTGTTTTTT. This chain links TRBV12-3 or TRBV12-4 with TRBJ2-2; tentative D call: TRBD2 (5 bases). CDR3 length: 12 amino acids. V was cut by 10 bases and J by 6 bases, with 12 bases left in between.

This sequence joins TRBV7-8 and TRBJ1-1; D is unresolved. Germline CDR1 SGHVS, CDR2 FQNEAQ. The CDR3 has 15 amino acids. V dropped 4 bases and J dropped 0 bases, with 12 bases sitting between them. The CDR3 DNA is TGTGCCAGCAGCTCGTCCCCAAGTATGAACACTGAAGCTTTCTTT. Amino acids: CASSSSPSMNTEAFF.